The clone carrying this T cell receptor (beta chain) was recorded at least ten times. Its antigen is still unknown. The data stem from a study of T-cell reconstitution after alpha-beta-depleted transplantation in children. The library targeted TCRbeta and was prepared with unique molecular identifiers. TCRdb re-called the PCR reads through MiXCR, storing one row per CDR3 protein. The profile covers approximately 290,000 distinct CDR3 sequences, with roughly 11% appearing a single time and around 20% taken by the ten largest. Study-wide findings and caveats: There were reportedly several hundred expanded graft clones from which alpha-beta T cells came about two months after transplant. T-cell numbers and diversity one year post-transplant derived largely from freshly generated T cells. The study traced high day-60 TCRbeta diversity in some patients to surviving recipient T cells and thymic progenitors.

Germline V gives CDR1 SGHRS, CDR2 YFSETQ. This CDR3 contains 17 residues. The V segment lost 3 bases and the J segment 5 bases; nucleotides outside the gene matches: 9. V gene TRBV5-1 combines with J gene TRBJ2-3, with 13 nucleotides matching TRBD2. Sample: peripheral blood, taken 180 days after TCRalphabeta/CD19-depleted stem cell transplant. The receptor was derived from a male patient between 2 and 10 years old who had a stem cell transplant for chronic granulomatous disease, so the T cells may come from the graft donor. Here the CDR3 reads CASSWTSGSLKGDTQYF. The DNA of the CDR3 is TGCGCCAGCAGCTGGACTAGCGGGAGCCTCAAGGGAGATACGCAGTATTTT.